The subject of this entry is one TCR beta chain. The antigen remains undetermined. This record comes from a study of shared clonotypes between healthy human individuals. Study background: Plates per donor: three CD4 naive, three CD4 memory, two CD8 naive, one CD8 memory. General study findings and limits: Against clonotypes common to all four donors, non-shared ones had lower generation probabilities.

With 7 bases clipped from V and 4 bases from J, the junction kept 12 bases outside the gene matches. Germline CDR1 MNHNY, CDR2 SVGAGI (reference sequence). The length of the CDR3 is 15 residues. Some clones are missing from TCRdb's copy, which holds only in-frame ones; the method was immunoSEQ multiplex PCR. The sample shows almost 700,000 clones, 92% of them seen only once. Naive CD8 cells, CD45RO-negative and positively selected for CCR7, excluded terminally differentiated effector memory CD45RA+ cells. The chain uses TRBV6-6 and TRBJ1-1, with 7 bases matching TRBD1. Sequencing used naive CD8+ T cells sorted from blood. The sequence was obtained from a man aged 25 to 45 in good health. In DNA form, the CDR3 reads TGTGCCAGCAACATGATACAGGGGCTTGGCACTGAAGCTTTCTTT. This encodes CASNMIQGLGTEAFF.